A selection of T cell receptor beta chains follows, all from one sample in a study of identical twins. MiXCR, applied by TCRdb to the 5' RACE reads, yields one record per CDR3 protein. Here the sample spans a few hundred thousand distinct CDR3 sequences, about 18% being singletons. The specimen sequenced was naive T cells sorted from blood. These receptors all stem from a man aged 50 or older in good health. Each CDR3 is given with its conserved first and last residue. D genes are given only for firm matches. The size field is filled for only some rows; it gives once, few, many or a size class.

j_call v_call d_call clone_size cdr3_aa cdr3_nt
TRBJ1-6 TRBV9 . many CASSGPGQEDNSPLHF TGTGCCAGCAGCGGTCCGGGACAAGAAGATAATTCACCCCTCCACTTT
TRBJ2-1 TRBV6-1 TRBD2 . CASSTPSGGWAEQFF TGTGCCAGCAGTACCCCGTCGGGAGGGTGGGCTGAGCAGTTCTTC
TRBJ2-1 TRBV12-3/TRBV12-4 TRBD2 . CASTPGLAGEGLLHEQFF TGTGCCAGCACCCCGGGACTAGCGGGAGAAGGACTACTTCATGAGCAGTTCTTC
TRBJ2-2 TRBV2 . few CASSAPNTGELFF TGTGCCAGCAGTGCCCCTAACACCGGGGAGCTGTTTTTT
TRBJ2-7 TRBV4-2 TRBD1 . CASSQGSGTGTYEQYF TGTGCCAGCAGCCAAGGCTCCGGGACAGGAACCTACGAGCAGTACTTC
TRBJ2-3 TRBV28 TRBD1 many CASSSTGESDTQYF TGTGCCAGCAGTTCCACAGGGGAGTCCGATACGCAGTATTTT
TRBJ2-7 TRBV28 . . CASRAEDRYYEQYF TGTGCCAGCAGAGCTGAGGACAGATACTACGAGCAGTACTTC
TRBJ1-6 TRBV6-5 . . CASSYSNPGANSPLHF TGTGCCAGCAGTTACTCTAATCCGGGGGCGAATTCACCCCTCCACTTT
TRBJ1-6 TRBV20-1 . . CSARDNPGARNSPLHF TGCAGTGCTAGAGATAACCCGGGGGCCCGTAATTCACCCCTCCACTTT
TRBJ1-2 TRBV30 . few CAWNGGGLGYTF TGTGCCTGGAACGGCGGGGGGTTAGGCTACACCTTC
TRBJ2-1 TRBV7-8 TRBD1 . CASSLGFGQGYNEQFF TGTGCCAGCAGCTTAGGGTTTGGACAGGGTTACAATGAGCAGTTCTTC
TRBJ2-1 TRBV27 TRBD1 . CASSSPGQVNEQFF TGTGCCAGCAGTTCCCCGGGACAGGTCAATGAGCAGTTCTTC
TRBJ1-6 TRBV7-6 . . CASSLERIGYNSPLHF TGTGCCAGCAGCTTAGAGAGAATCGGCTATAATTCACCCCTCCACTTT
TRBJ1-2 TRBV12-3/TRBV12-4 . many CASSSPNMGFSYGYTF TGTGCCAGCAGTTCTCCCAACATGGGTTTTAGCTATGGCTACACCTTC
TRBJ1-2 TRBV7-9 TRBD1 many CASSPGQGVNGYTF TGTGCCAGCAGCCCAGGACAGGGGGTTAATGGCTACACCTTC
TRBJ1-2 TRBV4-1 . . CASSQQGRYGYTF TGCGCCAGCAGCCAACAGGGTCGGTATGGCTACACCTTC
TRBJ2-3 TRBV4-1 . few CASSQGPGPSGTQYF TGCGCCAGCAGCCAAGGTCCCGGACCTAGTGGGACGCAGTATTTT
TRBJ1-4 TRBV5-1 . many CASSLGIFFGDPTNEKLFF TGCGCCAGCAGCTTGGGGATTTTCTTCGGAGATCCAACTAATGAAAAACTGTTTTTT
TRBJ2-4 TRBV12-3/TRBV12-4 . . CASSFPTDRAKNIQYF TGTGCCAGCAGTTTCCCCACCGACAGGGCCAAAAACATTCAGTACTTC
TRBJ2-7 TRBV6-5 . few CASSYRDNEQYF TGTGCCAGCAGTTATAGGGACAACGAGCAGTACTTC
TRBJ2-2 TRBV10-3 . . CAIGLGENTGELFF TGTGCCATCGGCCTTGGGGAAAACACCGGGGAGCTGTTTTTT
TRBJ2-2 TRBV5-1 . . CASSLFQGLTGELFF TGCGCCAGCAGCTTGTTCCAGGGCTTGACCGGGGAGCTGTTTTTT
TRBJ2-1 TRBV11-3 . few CASSLPGYNEQFF TGTGCCAGCAGCCTACCGGGCTACAATGAGCAGTTCTTC